This TCR beta chain was captured by sequencing in a study of cytotoxic CD8 clonotypes in ibrutinib-treated CLL. This table comes from immunoSEQ multiplex PCR, and its TCRdb copy is limited to in-frame clones, with some not included. This table has 150,000 to 200,000 clones, over 60% appearing once. This specimen was PBMCs, taken after 24 months of ibrutinib treatment. The receptor comes from a human donor with chronic lymphocytic leukemia.

CDR3 loop: CASSSFVQNNEQFF. CDR3 sequence (DNA): TGTGCCAGCAGCAGTTTTGTACAGAACAATGAGCAGTTCTTC. This chain joins TRBV11-2 and TRBJ2-1; D remains unclear. From germline, CDR1 is SGHAT and CDR2 FQNNGV. The CDR3 loop spans 14 amino acids. V lost 5 bases to trimming and J lost 5 bases, with 13 bases between them.